These 30 T cell receptor beta chains share one sample of origin, sequenced in a study of control samples from healthy donors and cancer patients (TCRdb year 2020). Library construction relied on the immunoSEQ multiplex PCR assay. TCRdb retrieved this table from immuneACCESS and kept in-frame rearrangements only. Not all clones are present; in checked studies, unresolved V genes account for under half, and no reason is known for the remainder. For this sample the table gives tens of thousands of clones, of which around 90% were detected only once. Roughly 2% of the sample lies in the top ten. Input material: PBMCs. The receptors derive from a woman between 55 and 75 years old with head and neck cancer.

The CDR3 DNA reads as TGTGCCAGCAGCCTACAAGCGGGAGTGGAGACCCAGTACTTC. Translating it yields CASSLQAGVETQYF. This chain connects TRBV7-2 to TRBJ2-5; 8 nucleotides line up with TRBD2. V lost 5 bases and J lost 5; bases outside the gene matches: 7. The germline CDR1 and CDR2 sequences are SGHTA and FQGNSA. This CDR3 is 14 amino acids long.

This chain uses TRBV5-8 with TRBJ2-7; D is uncertain. V gave up 5 bases and J gave up 1 base, with 19 bases separating them. Germline CDR1 SGHTS, CDR2 YDEGEE. CDR3 length: 16 residues. CDR3 DNA: TGTGCCAGCAGAAATCGAGGCCCGGGCATATCCTACGAGCAGTACTTC. This translates into CASRNRGPGISYEQYF.

The CDR3 is CSVEQGDGTGELFF. In DNA, the CDR3 is TGCAGCGTGGAGCAGGGCGACGGCACCGGGGAGCTGTTTTTT. This chain links TRBV29-1 with TRBJ2-2; a weak D match, TRBD1 (5 bases). The V end was cut by 6 bases, the J end by 4 bases, with 15 bases between. Germline lookup yields CDR1 SQVTM and CDR2 ANQGSEA. The CDR3 has 14 amino acids.

The V and J genes are TRBV18 and TRBJ1-1, with TRBD1 as a possible D gene (6 bases). Germline V gene data show CDR1 as KGHSH and CDR2 as LQKENI. The CDR3 is made up of 14 amino acids. Trimming removed 6 bases at V and 1 base at J, with 12 bases between. The CDR3, as DNA: TGTGCCAGCTCGGCAGGGGCAGGGAACACTGAAGCTTTCTTT. Its translation is CASSAGAGNTEAFF.

V is TRBV10-3 and J is TRBJ2-7; a possible D gene is TRBD2 (6 bases). V lost 8 bases to trimming and J lost 4 bases, with 18 bases between them. The CDR3 loop spans 14 amino acids. Germline values: CDR1 ENHRY, CDR2 SYGVKD. The DNA of the CDR3 is TGTGCCATCCGGAGGGCAGGGAACGAATACGAGCAGTACTTC. Amino acids: CAIRRAGNEYEQYF.

The chain combines TRBV2 with TRBJ2-1, with D unclear. The CDR3 spans 14 residues. Germline values: CDR1 SNHLY, CDR2 FYNNEI. The V end lost 4 bases, the J end lost 8 bases, and 15 bases lay between the germline ends. Here the CDR3 DNA reads TGTGCCAGCAGTGTGGTAGGCTTAGTCGATGAGCAGTTCTTC. It specifies CASSVVGLVDEQFF.

The rearrangement joins TRBV19 to TRBJ2-1; weak D call: TRBD2 (6 bases). The CDR3 contains 14 residues. Germline-derived CDR1 and CDR2 are LNHDA and SQIVND (reference sequence). V lost 5 bases and J 10 bases, leaving 18 bases between the germline ends. The CDR3 region is CASSPSVPFGEQFF. The CDR3 bases are TGTGCCAGTAGTCCTAGCGTTCCCTTTGGGGAGCAGTTCTTC.

For the CDR3, the DNA is TGTGCCAGTATCCGCGGGAGTGAAGCTTTCTTT. It translates to CASIRGSEAFF. The rearrangement links TRBV19 to TRBJ1-1; D uncertain. This CDR3 is built from 11 residues. Germline loops: CDR1 LNHDA, CDR2 SQIVND (reference sequence). Trimming left V 7 bases short and J 7 bases short, with 10 bases between.

This clone was found a few times. The rearrangement joins TRBV5-1 to TRBJ1-3; D gene uncertain. Germline assignment: CDR1 SGHRS and CDR2 YFSETQ. The CDR3 sequence is 14 residues long. Trimming removed 4 bases from V and 1 base from J, with 9 bases in between. The CDR3 bases are TGCGCCAGCAGCCCGATTGGATCTGGAAACACCATATATTTT. Its translation: CASSPIGSGNTIYF.

The V and J genes are TRBV14 and TRBJ1-2; tentative D call: TRBD1 (5 bases). Germline V gives CDR1 SGHDN, CDR2 FVKESK. This CDR3 is 16 amino acids long. Trimming took 4 bases from V and 1 from J, leaving 16 bases between them. The chain's CDR3 is CASSRSGSRDNYGYTF. The CDR3 DNA sequence: TGTGCCAGCAGCCGTTCAGGGAGCCGCGATAACTATGGCTACACCTTC. The full variable domain, in which reference TRBV14 and TRBJ1-2 provide the parts outside the CDR3, is EAGVTQFPSHSVIEKGQTVTLRCDPISGHDNLYWYRRVMGKEIKFLLHFVKESKQDESGMPNNRFLAERTGGTYSTLKVQPAELEDSGVYFCASSRSGSRDNYGYTFGSGTRLTVV.

The gene calls are TRBV5-4 and TRBJ2-7; possible D gene TRBD1, 6 bases. The CDR3 runs to 15 residues. Trimming took 4 bases from V and 0 from J, leaving 14 bases between them. The germline V gene encodes CDR1 SGHNT and CDR2 YYREEE (reference sequence). In DNA, the CDR3 is TGTGCCAGCAGCATGGGTAGACAGGACTCCTACGAGCAGTACTTC. This translates into CASSMGRQDSYEQYF.

This sequence joins TRBV10-2 and TRBJ2-7; unclear D gene. The V gene's germline CDR1 is WSHSY and CDR2 SAAADI. The CDR3 is 11 amino acids. Trimming pared 2 bases from V and 4 bases from J, leaving 3 bases between. DNA for the CDR3: TGCGCCAGCAGTGAGCTTTACGAGCAGTACTTC. Its translation is CASSELYEQYF.

The chain combines TRBV2 with TRBJ1-2, with TRBD1 as a possible D gene (5 bases). Germline V gives CDR1 SNHLY, CDR2 FYNNEI. Trimming took 4 bases from V and 6 from J, leaving 9 bases between them. This CDR3 comprises 12 residues. The CDR3 DNA follows: TGTGCCAGCAGTGTGGGAGGGGATGGCTACACCTTC. Translating gives CASSVGGDGYTF. Supplemented by reference TRBV2 and TRBJ1-2, the full variable domain reads EPEVTQTPSHQVTQMGQEVILRCVPISNHLYFYWYRQILGQKVEFLVSFYNNEISEKSEIFDDQFSVERPDGSNFTLKIRSTKLEDSAMYFCASSVGGDGYTFGSGTRLTVV.

The rearrangement uses TRBV30 and TRBJ2-4; tentatively, D is TRBD2 (6 bases). The CDR3 extends over 14 amino acids. V gave up 4 bases and J gave up 8 bases, with 18 bases separating them. The germline gives CDR1 GTSNPN, CDR2 SVGIG (reference sequence). In nucleotides, the CDR3 is TGTGCCTGGACTACATCGGGGGTTAGTGACATTCAGTACTTC. Protein sequence: CAWTTSGVSDIQYF.

The chain is built from TRBV11-3 and TRBJ2-7, with D maybe TRBD1 (5 bases). This CDR3 region has 13 residues. Germline V gene lookup returns CDR1 SGHNT and CDR2 YENEEA. The V gene lost 0 bases and the J gene lost 7 bases, with 10 bases spanning the gap. For the CDR3, the DNA is TGTGCCAGCAGCTTAGAAGCAGGGAATGAGCAGTACTTC. Protein: CASSLEAGNEQYF. Based on the CDR3 plus reference TRBV11-3 and TRBJ2-7, the full variable domain is EAGVVQSPRYKIIEKKQPVAFWCNPISGHNTLYWYLQNLGQGPELLIRYENEEAVDDSQLPKDRFSAERLKGVDSTLKIQPAELGDSAVYLCASSLEAGNEQYFGPGTRLTVT.

The rearrangement joins TRBV7-9 to TRBJ2-2; D might be TRBD1 (5 bases). This CDR3 is built from 13 residues. Germline-derived CDR1 and CDR2 are SEHNR and FQNEAQ (reference sequence). Trimming took 3 bases from V and 6 from J, leaving 8 bases between them. CDR3 amino acids: CASSFEGAGELFF. In DNA form, the CDR3 reads TGTGCCAGCAGCTTCGAAGGGGCCGGGGAGCTGTTTTTT.

The V call is TRBV7-2, the J call TRBJ1-1; 12 bases are shared with TRBD1. J was trimmed by 4 bases and V by 4 bases; bases with no gene match: 1. The germline CDR1 and CDR2 sequences are SGHTA and FQGNSA. The CDR3 has 14 residues. The CDR3 DNA follows: TGTGCCAGCAGCTGGGGACAGGGGGCCACTGAAGCTTTCTTT. Its protein product is CASSWGQGATEAFF.

The chain carries TRBV5-4 and TRBJ2-7, with 10 bases lining up with TRBD2. The ends lost 5 bases at V and 3 bases at J; junction bases unmatched: 8. In germline, CDR1 is SGHNT, CDR2 YYREEE (reference sequence). The CDR3 contains 15 residues. CDR3 nucleotides: TGTGCCAGCAGTCAAATGACTAGCGGGTTCTACGAGCAGTACTTC. This codes for CASSQMTSGFYEQYF.

The chain is built from TRBV5-1 and TRBJ2-7; D possibly matches TRBD1 or TRBD2 (5 bases each). V was clipped by 4 bases and J by 3 bases, with 17 bases between them. Germline CDR1 is SGHRS and CDR2 is YFSETQ. This CDR3 region has 15 residues. DNA of the CDR3: TGCGCCAGCAGCCTCCCGGGGACCGATGTCTACGAGCAGTACTTC. This codes for CASSLPGTDVYEQYF.

This chain uses TRBV2 with TRBJ2-1, with no clear D. Trimming stripped 6 bases from V and 7 bases from J, with 7 bases between. In germline, CDR1 is SNHLY, CDR2 FYNNEI. This CDR3 is built from 11 residues. CDR3 nucleotide sequence: TGTGCCAGCAGCCGTGGGAATGAGCAGTTCTTC. It translates to CASSRGNEQFF. Variable domain in full (rest from reference TRBV2 and TRBJ2-1): EPEVTQTPSHQVTQMGQEVILRCVPISNHLYFYWYRQILGQKVEFLVSFYNNEISEKSEIFDDQFSVERPDGSNFTLKIRSTKLEDSAMYFCASSRGNEQFFGPGTRLTVL.

The rearrangement joins TRBV19 to TRBJ1-1, with D possibly TRBD1 on 6 matching bases. This CDR3 spans 14 amino acids. Per germline, CDR1 LNHDA and CDR2 SQIVND (reference sequence). Trimming took off 4 bases at V and 3 bases at J, with 12 bases between the two ends. The DNA of the CDR3 is TGTGCCAGTAGTAAAAACAGGGCGGACACTGAAGCTTTCTTT. Its translation: CASSKNRADTEAFF.

The chain employs TRBV19 and TRBJ1-4, with no clear D. The CDR3 sequence is 14 residues long. V dropped 4 bases and J dropped 4 bases, with 10 bases sitting between them. CDR1 is LNHDA, CDR2 SQIVND, per germline (reference sequence). This CDR3 reads CASSKAGYNEKLFF. The CDR3 region has the DNA TGTGCCAGTAGTAAGGCGGGGTATAATGAAAAACTGTTTTTT.

The chain carries TRBV6-5 and TRBJ2-7, with 10 bases matching TRBD2. Trimming cost V 6 bases and J 4 bases; bases outside gene matches: 3. The CDR3 length is 13 residues. The germline V gene has CDR1 MNHEY and CDR2 SVGAGI. The CDR3 loop reads CASRPSGSYEQYF. CDR3 DNA: TGTGCCAGCAGACCTAGCGGGAGTTACGAGCAGTACTTC.

The V gene is TRBV30, the J gene TRBJ1-5; no firm D call. V lost 1 base to trimming and J lost 3 bases, with 7 bases between them. Per germline, CDR1 GTSNPN and CDR2 SVGIG (reference sequence). The CDR3 runs to 13 residues. DNA of the CDR3: TGTGCCTGGAGTGAAGGCATCAATCAGCCCCAGCATTTT. Translation gives CAWSEGINQPQHF.

The V gene is TRBV16, the J gene TRBJ1-4; D gene ambiguous. The germline CDR1 and CDR2 sequences are KGHSY and FQNENV. The CDR3 consists of 14 residues. Trimming shortened V by 2 bases and J by 4 bases, and 8 bases separated the two germline ends. CDR3 sequence (DNA): TGTGCCAGCAGCCAAATCAGGAGTAATGAAAAACTGTTTTTT. The encoded protein is CASSQIRSNEKLFF.

V is TRBV7-6 and J is TRBJ2-2; 7 nucleotides match TRBD1. Germline lookup yields CDR1 SGHVS and CDR2 FNYEAQ. Trimming cost V 2 bases and J 6 bases; bases outside gene matches: 6. The CDR3 runs to 15 residues. The CDR3 sequence is CASSLITGAPGELFF. The CDR3 region has the DNA TGTGCCAGCAGCTTAATCACAGGGGCGCCCGGGGAGCTGTTTTTT.

CDR3 loop: CSADTGVGYTF. The CDR3 DNA reads as TGCAGTGCCGATACAGGGGTTGGCTACACCTTC. The genes are TRBV20-1 and TRBJ1-2; 7 bases fit TRBD1. Germline CDR1 reads DFQATT; CDR2 reads SNEGSKA (reference sequence). This CDR3 has 11 amino acids. V trimming: 6 bases; J trimming: 7 bases; junction bases outside the gene matches: 5.

This clone came up once. This rearrangement joins TRBV5-1 to TRBJ2-3, with D perhaps TRBD2 (6 bases). CDR1 and CDR2 from the germline V gene are SGHRS and YFSETQ. The CDR3 has 15 residues. V was cut by 0 bases and J by 2 bases, with 10 bases left in between. Written as DNA, the CDR3 is TGCGCCAGCAGCTTGGGGGCGGGGACCACAGATACGCAGTATTTT. This gives the protein CASSLGAGTTDTQYF.

The gene calls are TRBV13 and TRBJ2-7; D is perhaps TRBD2 (5 bases). Trimming took off 4 bases at V and 6 bases at J, with 25 bases between the two ends. The CDR3 is 17 residues long. Germline loops: CDR1 PRHDT, CDR2 FYEKMQ (reference sequence). The CDR3 bases are TGTGCCAGCAGCTCTTTCCGTGGGTTGTCGGGGTTGGGCGAGCAGTACTTC. It is translated as CASSSFRGLSGLGEQYF.

This rearrangement joins TRBV7-8 to TRBJ2-1; 13 nucleotides line up with TRBD2. With 7 bases clipped from V and 7 bases from J, the junction kept 10 bases outside the gene matches. The CDR3 spans 16 residues. Germline V lookup: CDR1 SGHVS, CDR2 FQNEAQ. The CDR3 region is CASKYTGLAGRNEQFF. CDR3 DNA: TGTGCCAGCAAGTATACGGGACTAGCGGGGCGAAATGAGCAGTTCTTC.